This T cell receptor beta chain was obtained from a study of CD8 T cells in ankylosing spondylitis. This clonotype was observed a few times. The CDR3 loop spans 18 amino acids. Germline V gene lookup returns CDR1 DFQATT and CDR2 SNEGSKA (reference sequence). Germline trimming cut 0 bases from V and 6 bases from J; bases unmatched to any gene: 14. TCRdb processed the 5' RACE reads anew with MiXCR; each CDR3 protein has one entry. Among around 340,000 distinct CDR3 sequences listed, 20% were seen once. The material sequenced was blood, either unsorted or a sorted T cell fraction (not recorded which). The V and J genes are TRBV20-1 and TRBJ2-1, with 10 nucleotides matching TRBD1. This receptor was identified in a male donor with ankylosing spondylitis or in good health (not recorded which). The CDR3 region has the DNA TGCAGTGCTAGAGAAGAGGGTTGGGGGACAGGGGCCCTCAATGAGCAGTTCTTC. It translates to CSAREEGWGTGALNEQFF.